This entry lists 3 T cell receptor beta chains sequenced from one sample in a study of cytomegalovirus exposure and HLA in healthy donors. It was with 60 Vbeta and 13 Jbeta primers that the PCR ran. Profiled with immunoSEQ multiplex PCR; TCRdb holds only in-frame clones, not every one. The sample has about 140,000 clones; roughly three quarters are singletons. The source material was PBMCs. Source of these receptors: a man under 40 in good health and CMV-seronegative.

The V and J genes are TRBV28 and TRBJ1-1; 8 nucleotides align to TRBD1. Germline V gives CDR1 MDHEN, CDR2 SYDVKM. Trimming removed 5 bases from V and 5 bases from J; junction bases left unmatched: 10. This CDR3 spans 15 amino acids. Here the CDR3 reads CASSPSDRVVTEAFF. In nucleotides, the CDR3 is TGTGCCAGCAGTCCATCGGACAGGGTGGTTACTGAAGCTTTCTTT.

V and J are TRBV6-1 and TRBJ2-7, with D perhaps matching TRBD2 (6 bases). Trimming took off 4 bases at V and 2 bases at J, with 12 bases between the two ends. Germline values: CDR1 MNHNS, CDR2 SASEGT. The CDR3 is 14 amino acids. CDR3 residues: CASSVGGLAYEQYF. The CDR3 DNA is TGTGCCAGCAGTGTTGGGGGACTCGCCTACGAGCAGTACTTC.

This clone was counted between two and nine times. The CDR3 DNA reads as TGTGCCAGCAGTCCTCTAGCGGGGGCTGCCAAAAACATTCAGTACTTC. It yields the protein CASSPLAGAAKNIQYF. This rearrangement joins TRBV28 to TRBJ2-4; TRBD2 agrees at 10 bases. Germline CDR1 reads MDHEN; CDR2 reads SYDVKM. The CDR3 has 16 residues. Trimming removed 5 bases from V and 1 base from J; junction bases left unmatched: 5.